The 22 T cell receptor beta chains below all came from one sample that was sequenced in a study of human T cells and chemical hapten exposure. Each CDR3 protein gets one entry after TCRdb re-called the RACE reads with MiXCR. The repertoire holds 350,000 or so distinct CDR3 sequences, with 5.5% to 8% as singletons. Time point of the sample: patch test 1, 2 weeks after DPC sensitization. Treatment in this sample: therapeutic diphenylcyclopropenone sensitization with weekly scalp DPC. The sequences come from whole blood, collected in connection with sensitization to the hapten diphenylcyclopropenone (DPC). These receptors were collected from a woman aged 18-35 years with alopecia areata. Some clones in this sample may be carry-over from other donors' samples.

This clonotype was seen many times. This chain connects TRBV6-1 to TRBJ2-3; D is perhaps TRBD2 (6 bases). There are 13 residues in the CDR3. In germline, CDR1 is MNHNS, CDR2 SASEGT. Trimming shortened V by 11 bases and J by 1 base, and 13 bases separated the two germline ends. CDR3 DNA sequence: TGTGCCCTGCGGGGACTCCGCACAGATACGCAGTATTTT. The encoded protein is CALRGLRTDTQYF.

This clonotype was recorded many times. The V gene is TRBV21-1, the J gene TRBJ1-2; the table's TRBD1 call for D was not verified on the DNA. TRBV21-1 is a pseudogene locus. This CDR3 has 15 amino acids. The CDR3 loop is CASSKNMGQTRGYTF. CDR3 sequence (DNA): TGTGCCAGCAGCAAAAACATGGGGCAGACGCGTGGCTACACCTTC.

This clonotype came up a few times. The chain recombines TRBV28 with TRBJ1-1; 8 bases align to TRBD1. The CDR3 contains 15 residues. Trimming removed 4 bases from V and 3 bases from J; junction bases left unmatched: 7. Germline CDR1 MDHEN, CDR2 SYDVKM. The CDR3 sequence: CASSWGRGRDTEAFF. The DNA for the CDR3 is TGTGCCAGCAGTTGGGGCAGGGGGCGGGACACTGAAGCTTTCTTT. The full variable domain, completed using reference TRBV28 and TRBJ1-1, is DVKVTQSSRYLVKRTGEKVFLECVQDMDHENMFWYRQDPGLGLRLIYFSYDVKMKEKGDIPEGYSVSREKKERFSLILESASTNQTSMYLCASSWGRGRDTEAFFGQGTRLTVV.

The chain has TRBV27 and TRBJ1-4, with TRBD1 identical over 11 bases. V lost 8 bases, J lost 8 bases, and 7 bases stayed unmatched. The germline CDR1 and CDR2 sequences are MNHEY and SMNVEV (reference sequence). The CDR3 runs 14 residues. The CDR3 region has the DNA TGTGCCAGCTCTCCGGGACAGGGGGAAGAAAAACTGTTTTTT. Protein product: CASSPGQGEEKLFF.

The chain uses TRBV12-3 or TRBV12-4 and TRBJ1-1; D is perhaps TRBD1 (5 bases). V was clipped by 6 bases and J by 1 base, with 9 bases between them. The CDR3 runs 13 residues. Here the CDR3 reads CASRYDRNTEAFF. Written as DNA, the CDR3 is TGTGCCAGCAGGTACGACAGGAACACTGAAGCTTTCTTT.

This clonotype has only one observation. This sequence joins TRBV20-1 and TRBJ2-7, with D possibly matching TRBD1 (6 bases). CDR1 DFQATT and CDR2 SNEGSKA come from the germline V gene (reference sequence). This CDR3 spans 14 amino acids. Trimming took 5 bases from V and 3 from J, leaving 17 bases between them. CDR3 region: CSAQGYSDLYEQYF. Here the CDR3 DNA reads TGCAGTGCTCAGGGGTACTCCGACCTCTACGAGCAGTACTTC.

The chain has TRBV5-1 and TRBJ2-3; no firm D call. The V gene's germline CDR1 is SGHRS and CDR2 YFSETQ. With 4 bases removed from V and 5 bases from J, the gap between germline ends came to 8 bases. The CDR3 contains 12 residues. The CDR3 region has the DNA TGCGCCAGCAGCCCGGGTCAAGATACGCAGTATTTT. It yields the protein CASSPGQDTQYF. Together with reference TRBV5-1 and TRBJ2-3, the CDR3 gives the full variable domain: KAGVTQTPRYLIKTRGQQVTLSCSPISGHRSVSWYQQTPGQGLQFLFEYFSETQRNKGNFPGRFSGRQFSNSRSEMNVSTLELGDSALYLCASSPGQDTQYFGPGTRLTVL.

This clonotype was counted only a few times. The chain links TRBV4-3 to TRBJ2-5; D unresolved. The germline V gene encodes CDR1 LGHNA and CDR2 YSLEER. V lost 4 bases and J 2 bases, leaving 8 bases between the germline ends. The CDR3 consists of 13 residues. The CDR3 sequence is CASSPHGQETQYF. CDR3 bases: TGCGCCAGCAGCCCCCACGGGCAAGAGACCCAGTACTTC.

This clonotype was detected many times. V usage is TRBV7-9 and J usage is TRBJ2-7; D call uncertain. The CDR3 loop spans 12 amino acids. Looked up from germline, CDR1 is SEHNR and CDR2 is FQNEAQ (reference sequence). V was shortened by 4 bases and J by 2 bases, with 6 bases between the two germline ends. CDR3 nucleotide sequence: TGTGCCAGCAGCTCCCCCCCCTACGAGCAGTACTTC. Residues: CASSSPPYEQYF. Looking up the rest from reference TRBV7-9 and TRBJ2-7 gives the full variable domain: DTGVSQNPRHKITKRGQNVTFRCDPISEHNRLYWYRQTLGQGPEFLTYFQNEAQLEKSRLLSDRFSAERPKGSFSTLEIQRTEQGDSAMYLCASSSPPYEQYFGPGTRLTVT.

The genes are TRBV28 and TRBJ2-7; D unclear. The CDR3 spans 15 residues. The V gene's germline CDR1 is MDHEN and CDR2 SYDVKM. V gave up 2 bases and J gave up 0 bases, with 11 bases separating them. CDR3 sequence: CASSLGPQSSYEQYF. CDR3 nucleotides: TGTGCCAGCAGTTTAGGGCCACAGAGCTCCTACGAGCAGTACTTC.

V gene TRBV7-9 combines with J gene TRBJ1-1, with 10 nucleotides matching TRBD1. Germline loops: CDR1 SEHNR, CDR2 FQNEAQ (reference sequence). J was trimmed by 5 bases and V by 3 bases; bases with no gene match: 3. CDR3 size: 14 residues. CDR3: CASSFEDRGTEAFF. The CDR3 DNA reads TGTGCCAGCAGCTTCGAGGACAGGGGGACTGAAGCTTTCTTT.

In this sample, this clonotype turned up a few times. The chain recombines TRBV29-1 with TRBJ1-1; 7 bases are a match to TRBD1. The CDR3 extends over 13 amino acids. Germline lookup yields CDR1 SQVTM and CDR2 ANQGSEA. The V and J ends lost 7 bases and 4 bases, in that order; junction bases with no gene match: 9. CDR3 amino acids: CSDQGDVRTEAFF. CDR3 nucleotides: TGCAGCGATCAGGGGGATGTGCGCACTGAAGCTTTCTTT.

The CDR3 DNA sequence: TGCGCCAGCAGCCAGTCAGCAACTAGCACAGATACGCAGTATTTT. Residues: CASSQSATSTDTQYF. V is TRBV4-3 and J is TRBJ2-3; D gene ambiguous. V was shortened by 3 bases and J by 0 bases, with 10 bases between the two germline ends. The CDR3 runs 15 residues. From germline, CDR1 is LGHNA and CDR2 YSLEER.

The CDR3 protein is CASSLTENSPLHF. For the CDR3, the DNA is TGTGCCAGCAGCCTCACAGAGAATTCACCCCTCCACTTT. The chain employs TRBV7-9 and TRBJ1-6; no clear D. The CDR3 runs 13 residues. Germline CDR1 is SEHNR and CDR2 is FQNEAQ (reference sequence). Trimming shortened V by 5 bases and J by 7 bases, and 9 bases separated the two germline ends.

This clonotype has a count of ten or more. The chain couples TRBV5-1 to TRBJ2-6; D is unresolved. This CDR3 region has 17 residues. Trimming shortened V by 0 bases and J by 1 base, and 11 bases separated the two germline ends. The germline V gene has CDR1 SGHRS and CDR2 YFSETQ. CDR3 sequence reads: CASSLDPPESGANVLTF. The CDR3 coding sequence is TGCGCCAGCAGCTTGGACCCCCCGGAGTCTGGGGCCAACGTCCTGACTTTC.

This clonotype was observed a few times. This chain connects TRBV10-3 to TRBJ2-1; D might be TRBD2 (5 bases). Germline assignment: CDR1 ENHRY and CDR2 SYGVKD. V was trimmed by 4 bases and J by 8 bases, leaving 15 bases between them. The CDR3 contains 14 residues. The chain's CDR3 is CAISGGGDRDEQFF. CDR3 DNA: TGTGCCATCAGTGGTGGAGGAGATAGGGATGAGCAGTTCTTC.

In its sample, this clonotype was seen many times. V gene TRBV18 combines with J gene TRBJ2-3, with 12 bases aligning to TRBD2. V dropped 3 bases and J dropped 3; count of bases not matched to a gene: 7. Germline loops: CDR1 KGHSH, CDR2 LQKENI. The CDR3 is made up of 17 amino acids. The CDR3 coding sequence is TGTGCCAGCTCACCTAGGACTAGCGGGGCCGTAACAGATACGCAGTATTTT. The encoded protein is CASSPRTSGAVTDTQYF.

The rearrangement links TRBV29-1 to TRBJ2-3, with TRBD1 matching 7 bases. Germline V gene sequence: CDR1 SQVTM, CDR2 ANQGSEA. The CDR3 is 13 residues long. The V and J ends lost 5 bases and 2 bases, in that order; junction bases with no gene match: 4. CDR3 sequence: CSVLDRFTDTQYF. For the CDR3, the DNA is TGCAGCGTTCTGGACAGGTTCACAGATACGCAGTATTTT.

The chain combines TRBV28 with TRBJ1-1, with a weak D call TRBD1 (6 bases). Trimming pared 6 bases from V and 9 bases from J, leaving 11 bases between. The CDR3 is 11 amino acids. Germline V gene sequence: CDR1 MDHEN, CDR2 SYDVKM. The CDR3 DNA follows: TGTGCCAGCAGGGACAGAACCCAAGCTTTCTTT. This translates into CASRDRTQAFF.

This clonotype was found a few times. V usage is TRBV9 and J usage is TRBJ2-7, with TRBD2 matching over 11 bases. The CDR3 is 16 amino acids. The V segment lost 0 bases and the J segment 4 bases; nucleotides outside the gene matches: 6. Germline V lookup: CDR1 SGDLS, CDR2 YYNGEE. In nucleotides, the CDR3 is TGTGCCAGCAGCGTAGCCCCGCTAGCGGGGGGATACGAGCAGTACTTC. Translating it yields CASSVAPLAGGYEQYF.

This clonotype was seen repeatedly, ten times or more. J is TRBJ2-5 and V is TRBV15; no clear D. V was trimmed by 2 bases and J by 2 bases, leaving 12 bases between them. CDR1 and CDR2 (germline): LNHNV, YYDKDF (reference sequence). The CDR3 consists of 15 residues. CDR3 amino acids: CATSRNLGLQETQYF. DNA for the CDR3: TGTGCCACCAGCAGAAATCTAGGTCTTCAAGAGACCCAGTACTTC. Using reference TRBV15 and TRBJ2-5 for the parts outside the CDR3, the full variable domain is DAMVIQNPRYQVTQFGKPVTLSCSQTLNHNVMYWYQQKSSQAPKLLFHYYDKDFNNEADTPDNFQSRRPNTSFCFLDIRSPGLGDTAMYLCATSRNLGLQETQYFGPGTRLLVL.

There are a few counts of this clonotype. The rearrangement links TRBV7-9 to TRBJ2-5; D is unresolved. This CDR3 has 13 amino acids. Germline V gene sequence: CDR1 SEHNR, CDR2 FQNEAQ (reference sequence). V gave up 2 bases and J gave up 3 bases, with 7 bases separating them. The CDR3 here is CASSLQLKETQYF. Written as DNA, the CDR3 is TGTGCCAGCAGCTTACAACTAAAAGAGACCCAGTACTTC.